A selection of T cell receptor beta chains follows, all from one sample in a study of blood T cell repertoires in COVID-19. Assay: immunoSEQ multiplex PCR; the TCRdb copy retains only in-frame clones and omits some. The repertoire holds about 54,000 clones, with 85% as singletons. Sequences were obtained from peripheral blood. The origin of the receptors is a human donor in a cohort sampled during active COVID-19. The CDR3 runs from the conserved cysteine through the conserved F or W.

v_gene,CDR3aa
TRBV5-4,CASSFDRVKIF
TRBV6-5,CASSYSPPDRNYGYTF
TRBV5-6,CASSLPTTGTQYF
TRBV7-2,CASSPGQGYGYTF
TRBV6-5,CASSYSSSYDEQYF
TRBV5-4,CASSYLVQETQYF
TRBV7-8,CASSPTRDRGHYQPQHF
TRBV7-2,CASSASGTRSYEQYF
TRBV6-6,CASSPPSAVYEQYF
TRBV4-2,CASSHWTGKPEQFF
TRBV5-1,CASSLAVRLAESYEQYF
TRBV5-4,CASSREGFTTDTQYF
TRBV11-2,CASSPRGLAHEQYF
TRBV3-1/TRBV3-2,CASSQAKGAGEQYF
TRBV28,CASTSTLSQNYEQYF
TRBV6-1,CASSGRLAGVADTQYF
TRBV7-9,CASSLGGQGLSGYTF
TRBV7-2,CASSSWTSGTGELFF
TRBV7-3,CASSLDLRTANTGELFF
TRBV9,CASSPRRGQGRGNEQFF
TRBV19,CASSDTGGYEQYF
TRBV6-5,CASSYSRGPAEAFF
TRBV7-9,CASSLDIGTGLGPLHF
TRBV4-3,CASSERGSTDTQYF
TRBV7-2,CASSPRYRASYFNQPQHF
TRBV24-1,CATSDSGQGETAQHF